A single sample gave rise to the 8 T cell receptor beta chains below, sequenced in a study of siplizumab effects on memory and regulatory T cells. Some clones are missing from TCRdb's copy, which holds only in-frame ones; the method was immunoSEQ multiplex PCR. The repertoire holds tens of thousands of clones, with over 80% as singletons. What was sequenced was Tregs sorted from blood. The receptors here all came from a human donor in good health.

The CDR3 here is CASSFSGGGTEAFF. The CDR3 nucleotides read TGTGCCAGCAGCTTTTCAGGGGGGGGTACTGAAGCTTTCTTT. This chain links TRBV11-2 with TRBJ1-1; 7 nucleotides agree with TRBD1. Germline-derived CDR1 and CDR2 are SGHAT and FQNNGV. V trimming: 3 bases; J trimming: 5 bases; junction bases outside the gene matches: 6. The CDR3 extends over 14 amino acids.

Comments on this clone: Additional DNA sequences in this sample encode the identical CDR3. This chain connects TRBV5-1 to TRBJ1-2, with 7 nucleotides matching TRBD1. The germline CDR1 and CDR2 sequences are SGHRS and YFSETQ. This CDR3 comprises 13 residues. J gave up 3 bases and V 3 bases, and 2 bases lay outside the gene matches. The CDR3 nucleotides are TGCGCCAGCAGCTATCAGGGGGACTATGGCTACACCTTC. It codes for CASSYQGDYGYTF.

This rearrangement joins TRBV28 to TRBJ1-3, with 7 bases fitting TRBD1. This CDR3 region has 15 residues. Trimming cost V 6 bases and J 4 bases; bases outside gene matches: 9. Per the germline V gene, CDR1 is MDHEN and CDR2 is SYDVKM. DNA of the CDR3: TGTGCCAGCAGCATACAGGGGACGGGCGGAAACACCATATATTTT. It specifies CASSIQGTGGNTIYF.

The V and J genes are TRBV6-5 and TRBJ1-2; D not resolved. Trimming left V 6 bases short and J 2 bases short, with 10 bases between. This CDR3 is 13 amino acids long. The germline V gene encodes CDR1 MNHEY and CDR2 SVGAGI. CDR3 bases: TGTGCCAGCAGGGTGAGACAAAACTATGGCTACACCTTC. Protein: CASRVRQNYGYTF.

The chain recombines TRBV9 with TRBJ2-7; 9 bases are shared with TRBD2. Germline lookup yields CDR1 SGDLS and CDR2 YYNGEE. The CDR3 runs to 17 residues. V trimming: 0 bases; J trimming: 2 bases; junction bases outside the gene matches: 9. CDR3 sequence reads: CASSVEDSGGVTYEQYF. As DNA, the CDR3 is TGTGCCAGCAGCGTAGAGGATAGCGGGGGCGTTACCTACGAGCAGTACTTC. Drawing the rest from reference TRBV9 and TRBJ2-7, the complete variable domain is DSGVTQTPKHLITATGQRVTLRCSPRSGDLSVYWYQQSLDQGLQFLIQYYNGEERAKGNILERFSAQQFPDLHSELNLSSLELGDSALYFCASSVEDSGGVTYEQYFGPGTRLTVT.

The chain is built from TRBV7-7 and TRBJ2-5; 8 bases match TRBD1. V trimming: 2 bases; J trimming: 4 bases; junction bases outside the gene matches: 6. Germline V lookup: CDR1 SSHAT, CDR2 FNYEAQ (reference sequence). CDR3 size: 15 residues. CDR3 sequence (DNA): TGTGCCAGCAGCTTATCCAGGGGGCAAGGAGAGACCCAGTACTTC. This sequence encodes CASSLSRGQGETQYF. The variable domain in full, completed from reference TRBV7-7 and TRBJ2-5, reads GAGVSQSPRYKVTKRGQDVTLRCDPISSHATLYWYQQALGQGPEFLTYFNYEAQPDKSGLPSDRFSAERPEGSISTLTIQRTEQRDSAMYRCASSLSRGQGETQYFGPGTRLLVL.

The chain couples TRBV7-9 to TRBJ1-1; a weak D match, TRBD1 (6 bases). Trimming stripped 5 bases from V and 1 base from J, with 14 bases between. CDR1 and CDR2 from the germline V gene are SEHNR and FQNEAQ (reference sequence). The CDR3 is 15 amino acids. The CDR3 is CASSRTDRGNTEAFF. CDR3 nucleotides: TGTGCCAGCAGCCGCACGGACAGAGGGAACACTGAAGCTTTCTTT.

This clone was found once. The chain is built from TRBV6-6 and TRBJ1-3; unclear D gene. V was pared by 0 bases and J by 0 bases, with 9 bases between. Germline V gene data show CDR1 as MNHNY and CDR2 as SVGAGI (reference sequence). The CDR3 sequence is 16 residues long. The DNA of the CDR3 is TGTGCCAGCAGTTACTCGGAGGTACTCTCTGGAAACACCATATATTTT. Protein product: CASSYSEVLSGNTIYF.